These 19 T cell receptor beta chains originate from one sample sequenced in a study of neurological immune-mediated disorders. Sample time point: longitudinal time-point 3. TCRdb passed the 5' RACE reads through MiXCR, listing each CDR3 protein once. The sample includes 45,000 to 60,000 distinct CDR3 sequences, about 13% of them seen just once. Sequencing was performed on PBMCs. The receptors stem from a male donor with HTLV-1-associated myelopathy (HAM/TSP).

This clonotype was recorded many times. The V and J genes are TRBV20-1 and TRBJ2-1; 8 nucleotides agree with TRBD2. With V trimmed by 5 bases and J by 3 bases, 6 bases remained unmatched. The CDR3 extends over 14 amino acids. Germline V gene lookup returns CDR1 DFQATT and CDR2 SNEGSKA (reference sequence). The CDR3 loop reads CSALRGGGYNEQFF. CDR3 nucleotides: TGCAGTGCTCTTCGGGGGGGCGGCTACAATGAGCAGTTCTTC.

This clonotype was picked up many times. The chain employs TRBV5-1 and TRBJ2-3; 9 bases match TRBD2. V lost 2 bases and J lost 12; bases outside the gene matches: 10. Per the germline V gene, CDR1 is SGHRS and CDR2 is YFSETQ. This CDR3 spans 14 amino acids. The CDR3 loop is CASSLGGGAESQYF. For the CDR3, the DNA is TGCGCCAGCAGCTTAGGCGGGGGGGCCGAATCCCAGTATTTT.

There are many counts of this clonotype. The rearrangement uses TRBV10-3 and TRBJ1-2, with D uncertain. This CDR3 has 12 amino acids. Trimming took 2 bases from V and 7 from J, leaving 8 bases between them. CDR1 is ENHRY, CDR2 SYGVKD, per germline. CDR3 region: CAISEALVGYTF. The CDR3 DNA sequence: TGTGCCATCAGTGAGGCTCTTGTTGGCTACACCTTC.

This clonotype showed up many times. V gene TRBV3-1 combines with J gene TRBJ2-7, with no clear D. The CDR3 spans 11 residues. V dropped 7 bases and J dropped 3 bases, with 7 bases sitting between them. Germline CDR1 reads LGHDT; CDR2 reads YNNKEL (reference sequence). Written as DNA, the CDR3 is TGTGCCAGCACGACGGGCTACGAGCAGTACTTC. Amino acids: CASTTGYEQYF.

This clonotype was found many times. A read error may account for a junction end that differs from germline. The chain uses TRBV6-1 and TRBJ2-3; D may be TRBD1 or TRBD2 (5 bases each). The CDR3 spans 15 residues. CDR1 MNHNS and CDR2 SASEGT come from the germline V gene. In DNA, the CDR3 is TGTGCCAGCAGTGAAGACGGGGCCAGCGGATGGGTATACGCATTT. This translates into CASSEDGASGWVYAF.

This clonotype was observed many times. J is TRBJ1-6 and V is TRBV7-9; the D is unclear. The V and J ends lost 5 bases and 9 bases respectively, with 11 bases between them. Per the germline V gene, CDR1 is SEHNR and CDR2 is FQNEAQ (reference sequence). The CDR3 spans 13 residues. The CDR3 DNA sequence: TGTGCCAGCAGCCTGGACGTCGGTTCACCCCTCCACTTT. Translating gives CASSLDVGSPLHF.

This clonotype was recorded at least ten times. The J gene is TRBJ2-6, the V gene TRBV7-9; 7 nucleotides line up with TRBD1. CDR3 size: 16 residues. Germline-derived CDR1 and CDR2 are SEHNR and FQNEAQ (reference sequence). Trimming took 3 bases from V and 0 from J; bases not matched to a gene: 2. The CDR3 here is CASSLDRTSGANVLTF. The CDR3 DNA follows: TGTGCCAGCAGCTTGGACAGGACCTCTGGGGCCAACGTCCTGACTTTC. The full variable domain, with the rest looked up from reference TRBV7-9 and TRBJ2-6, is DTGVSQNPRHKITKRGQNVTFRCDPISEHNRLYWYRQTLGQGPEFLTYFQNEAQLEKSRLLSDRFSAERPKGSFSTLEIQRTEQGDSAMYLCASSLDRTSGANVLTFGAGSRLTVL.

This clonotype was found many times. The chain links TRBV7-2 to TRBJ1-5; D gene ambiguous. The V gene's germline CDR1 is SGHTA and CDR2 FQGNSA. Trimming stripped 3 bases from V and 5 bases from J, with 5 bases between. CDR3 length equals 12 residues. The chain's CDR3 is CASSFRDQPQHF. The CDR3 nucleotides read TGTGCCAGCAGCTTTAGGGATCAGCCCCAGCATTTT.

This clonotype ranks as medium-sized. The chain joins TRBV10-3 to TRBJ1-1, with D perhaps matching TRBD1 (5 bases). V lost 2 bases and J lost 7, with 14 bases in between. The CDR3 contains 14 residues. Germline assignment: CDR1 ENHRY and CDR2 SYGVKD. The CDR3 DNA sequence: TGTGCCATCAGTGAGGTGGGGGTCCGAGGTGAAGCTTTCTTT. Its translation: CAISEVGVRGEAFF.

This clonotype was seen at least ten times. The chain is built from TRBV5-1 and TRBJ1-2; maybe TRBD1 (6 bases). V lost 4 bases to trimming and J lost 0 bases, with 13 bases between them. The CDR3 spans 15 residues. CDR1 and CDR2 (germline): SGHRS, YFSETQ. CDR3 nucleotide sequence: TGCGCCAGCAGCCCACGACAGGACCCTAACTATGGCTACACCTTC. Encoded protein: CASSPRQDPNYGYTF.

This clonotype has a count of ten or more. DNA of the CDR3: TGCGCCAGCAGCTTGACTAGCGCCAAAGAGACCCAGTACTTC. Its translation is CASSLTSAKETQYF. The rearrangement joins TRBV5-1 to TRBJ2-5; 7 bases map to TRBD2. Losses at the gene ends were 1 base for V and 3 bases for J; bases not matched to a gene: 3. This CDR3 contains 14 residues. Germline assignment: CDR1 SGHRS and CDR2 YFSETQ.

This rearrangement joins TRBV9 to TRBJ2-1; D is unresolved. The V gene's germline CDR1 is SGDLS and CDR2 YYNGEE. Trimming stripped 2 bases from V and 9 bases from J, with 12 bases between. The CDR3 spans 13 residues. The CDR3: CASSVGLPAEQFF. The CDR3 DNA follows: TGTGCCAGCAGCGTGGGCCTTCCCGCTGAGCAGTTCTTC.

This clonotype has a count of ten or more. The CDR3 is CASSRTDGGANVLTF. The CDR3 DNA reads TGCGCCAGCAGCCGAACGGACGGTGGGGCCAACGTCCTGACTTTC. The V call is TRBV4-3, the J call TRBJ2-6; no firm D call. The V end lost 4 bases, the J end lost 3 bases, and 10 bases lay between the germline ends. CDR1 and CDR2 (germline): LGHNA, YSLEER. This CDR3 spans 15 amino acids.

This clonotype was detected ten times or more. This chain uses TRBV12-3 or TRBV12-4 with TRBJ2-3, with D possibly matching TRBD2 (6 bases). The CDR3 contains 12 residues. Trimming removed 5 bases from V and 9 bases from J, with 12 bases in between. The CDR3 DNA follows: TGTGCCAGCAGTCCGGGAGTCCTAACGCAGTATTTT. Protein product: CASSPGVLTQYF.

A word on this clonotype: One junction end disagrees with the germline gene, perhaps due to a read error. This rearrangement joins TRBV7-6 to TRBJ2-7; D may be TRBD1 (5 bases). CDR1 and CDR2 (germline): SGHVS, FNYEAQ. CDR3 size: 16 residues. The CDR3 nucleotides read TGTGCCAACAGCCCCGGCAGTTTGGGGCCTGCCTACGAGCAGTACTTC. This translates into CANSPGSLGPAYEQYF.

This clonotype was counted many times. As DNA, the CDR3 is TGTGCCAGCAGCATCAGGGGGTTCATCACCTTC. Residues: CASSIRGFITF. The rearrangement uses TRBV12-3 or TRBV12-4 and TRBJ1-2; 7 bases line up with TRBD1. The trim removed 6 bases at V and 13 bases at J, leaving 8 bases unmatched. The CDR3 spans 11 residues.

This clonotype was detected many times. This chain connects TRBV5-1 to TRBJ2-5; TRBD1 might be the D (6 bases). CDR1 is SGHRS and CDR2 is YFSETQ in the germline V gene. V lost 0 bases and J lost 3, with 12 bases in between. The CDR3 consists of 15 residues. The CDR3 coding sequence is TGCGCCAGCAGCTTGGCCTCCAGGGGTGAAGAGACCCAGTACTTC. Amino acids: CASSLASRGEETQYF. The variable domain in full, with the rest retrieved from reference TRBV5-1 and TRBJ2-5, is KAGVTQTPRYLIKTRGQQVTLSCSPISGHRSVSWYQQTPGQGLQFLFEYFSETQRNKGNFPGRFSGRQFSNSRSEMNVSTLELGDSALYLCASSLASRGEETQYFGPGTRLLVL.

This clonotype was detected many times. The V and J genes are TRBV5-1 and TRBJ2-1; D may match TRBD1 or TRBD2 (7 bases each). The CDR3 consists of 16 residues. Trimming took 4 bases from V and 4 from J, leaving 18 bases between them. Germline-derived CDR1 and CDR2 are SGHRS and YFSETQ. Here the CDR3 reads CASSDRDREGYNEQFF. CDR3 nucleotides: TGCGCCAGCAGCGACCGAGACAGGGAGGGTTACAATGAGCAGTTCTTC. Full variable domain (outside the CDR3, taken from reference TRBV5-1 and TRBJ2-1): KAGVTQTPRYLIKTRGQQVTLSCSPISGHRSVSWYQQTPGQGLQFLFEYFSETQRNKGNFPGRFSGRQFSNSRSEMNVSTLELGDSALYLCASSDRDREGYNEQFFGPGTRLTVL.

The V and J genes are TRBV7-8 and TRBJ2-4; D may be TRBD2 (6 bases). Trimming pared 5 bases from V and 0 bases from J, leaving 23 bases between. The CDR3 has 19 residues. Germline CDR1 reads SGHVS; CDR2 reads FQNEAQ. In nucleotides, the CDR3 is TGTGCCAGCAGCCCCCTAGCGACTACCATGTTCCTAGCCAAAAACATTCAGTACTTC. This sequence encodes CASSPLATTMFLAKNIQYF.